The next 32 T cell receptor beta chains were all read from a single sample in a study of cytomegalovirus exposure and HLA in healthy donors. Using immunoSEQ multiplex PCR, the repertoire was profiled, and TCRdb retains in-frame clones only, with some absent. The sample carries over 110,000 clones, 85% to 90% recorded once. The sequenced material came from PBMCs. All receptors derive from a man aged 18 to 35 in good health and CMV-seropositive.

This clone was seen a single time. The chain carries TRBV2 and TRBJ1-6; D unclear. The CDR3 totals 14 residues. The ends were cut back, 7 bases at V and 10 bases at J, with 17 bases in the middle. Germline CDR1 SNHLY, CDR2 FYNNEI. CDR3 protein: CASIDDSLVSPLHF. Written as DNA, the CDR3 is TGTGCCAGCATAGACGACTCTCTTGTATCACCCCTCCACTTT.

The chain uses TRBV7-2 and TRBJ1-5; the D is unclear. V lost 4 bases and J lost 7, with 11 bases in between. Germline V gives CDR1 SGHTA, CDR2 FQGNSA. This CDR3 is built from 13 residues. The CDR3 DNA reads as TGTGCCAGCAGCTCGTCTAAAAGCCAGCCCCAGCATTTT. It encodes CASSSSKSQPQHF.

This chain uses TRBV2 with TRBJ1-5, with D possibly matching TRBD1 (5 bases). V gave up 4 bases and J gave up 0 bases, with 10 bases separating them. The CDR3 contains 15 residues. Germline V gene lookup returns CDR1 SNHLY and CDR2 FYNNEI. The CDR3 is CASSGNRNSNQPQHF. In DNA form, the CDR3 reads TGTGCCAGCAGTGGAAACAGGAATAGCAATCAGCCCCAGCATTTT.

The chain has TRBV9 and TRBJ1-2; D may be TRBD1 (6 bases). The V gene lost 5 bases and the J gene lost 7 bases, with 15 bases spanning the gap. The CDR3 is made up of 13 amino acids. Germline-derived CDR1 and CDR2 are SGDLS and YYNGEE. Here the CDR3 DNA reads TGTGCCAGCAGATCGGGCACAGGGTTTGGCTACACCTTC. Translation: CASRSGTGFGYTF.

This clone was detected once. The rearrangement links TRBV30 to TRBJ1-2, with 9 bases that match TRBD1. This CDR3 is built from 11 residues. The junction had 3 bases not matched to a gene; V was cut back by 5 bases and J by 8 bases. Germline-derived CDR1 and CDR2 are GTSNPN and SVGIG (reference sequence). The CDR3, as DNA: TGTGCCTGGGGAGGGACAGGGGGCTACACCTTC. This sequence encodes CAWGGTGGYTF.

The chain employs TRBV27 and TRBJ2-7; 14 bases agree with TRBD2. Unmatched junction bases numbered 6, after V lost 2 bases and J lost 0 bases. The CDR3 is 18 amino acids. Germline CDR1 is MNHEY and CDR2 is SMNVEV (reference sequence). CDR3 coding DNA: TGTGCCAGCAGTTTAGGGACTAGCGGGAGATTGGGCTCCTACGAGCAGTACTTC. Translated: CASSLGTSGRLGSYEQYF.

The V call is TRBV27, the J call TRBJ1-4, with 8 bases aligning to TRBD1. The CDR3 runs to 14 residues. V dropped 6 bases and J dropped 5; count of bases not matched to a gene: 5. The germline V gene has CDR1 MNHEY and CDR2 SMNVEV (reference sequence). The CDR3 DNA reads as TGTGCCAGCAGGTACAGGGGGATGAATGAAAAACTGTTTTTT. It encodes CASRYRGMNEKLFF. Combining the CDR3 with reference TRBV27 and TRBJ1-4 gives the whole variable domain EAQVTQNPRYLITVTGKKLTVTCSQNMNHEYMSWYRQDPGLGLRQIYYSMNVEVTDKGDVPEGYKVSRKEKRNFPLILESPSPNQTSLYFCASRYRGMNEKLFFGSGTQLSVL.

V and J are TRBV2 and TRBJ2-2, with 9 bases matching TRBD1. The CDR3 contains 16 residues. Germline V gene sequence: CDR1 SNHLY, CDR2 FYNNEI. With V trimmed by 5 bases and J by 7 bases, 11 bases remained unmatched. The CDR3 region is CASSSGTGKAVGELFF. The CDR3 DNA reads TGTGCCAGCAGTTCCGGGACAGGGAAGGCGGTCGGGGAGCTGTTTTTT.

The V gene is TRBV7-6, the J gene TRBJ2-5, with 11 positions matching TRBD2. The J segment lost 2 bases and the V segment lost 4 bases, leaving 6 bases of the junction unmatched. The CDR3 sequence is 16 residues long. Germline V gene lookup returns CDR1 SGHVS and CDR2 FNYEAQ. This CDR3 reads CASSSLAGGLQETQYF. DNA for the CDR3: TGTGCCAGCAGCTCTTTAGCGGGGGGGCTTCAAGAGACCCAGTACTTC.

The chain joins TRBV9 to TRBJ1-1; D uncertain. V gave up 0 bases and J gave up 0 bases, with 9 bases separating them. CDR3 length equals 15 residues. Germline CDR1 SGDLS, CDR2 YYNGEE. CDR3 region: CASSVGGSVNTEAFF. In DNA form, the CDR3 reads TGTGCCAGCAGCGTAGGAGGCAGCGTGAACACTGAAGCTTTCTTT.

The chain couples TRBV10-1 to TRBJ1-2, with 7 bases fitting TRBD1. V lost 2 bases to trimming and J lost 8 bases; unmatched junction nucleotides: 11. There are 15 residues in the CDR3. From germline, CDR1 is WNHNN and CDR2 SYGVQD (reference sequence). CDR3 loop: CASSETGAGPGGYTF. As DNA, the CDR3 is TGCGCCAGCAGTGAGACAGGGGCCGGTCCCGGCGGCTACACCTTC.

The chain carries TRBV7-6 and TRBJ2-7; 8 bases align to TRBD1. Trimming took 5 bases from V and 3 from J; bases not matched to a gene: 3. CDR1 and CDR2 (germline): SGHVS, FNYEAQ. This CDR3 region has 13 residues. The CDR3 region is CASSRGQGYEQYF. The CDR3 bases are TGTGCCAGCAGCCGTGGACAGGGCTACGAGCAGTACTTC.

This clone was recorded a few times. V usage is TRBV18 and J usage is TRBJ1-1, with D perhaps TRBD1 (5 bases). V shed 2 bases and J shed 1 base, with 8 bases lying between them. The CDR3 totals 14 residues. The V gene's germline CDR1 is KGHSH and CDR2 LQKENI. CDR3 sequence: CASSPGTSNTEAFF. The CDR3 DNA is TGTGCCAGCTCACCAGGGACTTCGAACACTGAAGCTTTCTTT.

The chain recombines TRBV12-5 with TRBJ2-1; 9 bases align to TRBD2. V lost 6 bases to trimming and J lost 4 bases; unmatched junction nucleotides: 7. The CDR3 consists of 15 residues. Germline values: CDR1 LGHNT, CDR2 FRNRAP. CDR3 residues: CASGYGLALYNEQFF. For the CDR3, the DNA is TGTGCTAGTGGGTATGGACTAGCGCTATACAATGAGCAGTTCTTC.

The chain has TRBV30 and TRBJ1-5; 8 nucleotides line up with TRBD1. V shed 3 bases, J shed 6 bases, and the junction held 10 bases outside the gene matches. The germline CDR1 and CDR2 sequences are GTSNPN and SVGIG (reference sequence). The CDR3 is made up of 15 amino acids. CDR3 loop: CAWSPGRGLGQPQHF. The DNA for the CDR3 is TGTGCCTGGAGCCCTGGCAGGGGGCTAGGTCAGCCCCAGCATTTT.

The rearrangement links TRBV5-6 to TRBJ2-7; a possible D gene is TRBD2 (6 bases). The length of the CDR3 is 15 residues. CDR1 is SGHDT, CDR2 YYEEEE, per germline. V lost 0 bases, J lost 3 bases, and 13 bases lay in between. The CDR3 DNA reads as TGTGCCAGCAGCTTGGCCGGGGGAGTGTTCTACGAGCAGTACTTC. Protein sequence: CASSLAGGVFYEQYF.

The chain employs TRBV6-1 and TRBJ1-3; TRBD1 might be the D (6 bases). CDR1 is MNHNS and CDR2 is SASEGT in the germline V gene. Trimming left V 6 bases short and J 0 bases short, with 12 bases between. The CDR3 has 15 residues. CDR3 in DNA: TGTGCCAGCAGCCCGACAGGCGACTCTGGAAACACCATATATTTT. This encodes CASSPTGDSGNTIYF.

The V call is TRBV5-5, the J call TRBJ2-5; maybe TRBD2 (6 bases). CDR3 length: 13 amino acids. Germline lookup yields CDR1 SGHKS and CDR2 YYEKEE (reference sequence). V was clipped by 4 bases and J by 6 bases, with 13 bases between them. The CDR3 is CASSPEGGKTQYF. In nucleotides, the CDR3 is TGTGCCAGCAGCCCGGAAGGAGGGAAGACCCAGTACTTC. Supplemented by reference TRBV5-5 and TRBJ2-5, the full variable domain reads DAGVTQSPTHLIKTRGQQVTLRCSPISGHKSVSWYQQVLGQGPQFIFQYYEKEERGRGNFPDRFSARQFPNYSSELNVNALLLGDSALYLCASSPEGGKTQYFGPGTRLLVL.

This clone occurred once. The chain employs TRBV9 and TRBJ1-2, with D maybe TRBD1 (5 bases). The CDR3 is 14 amino acids. Per the germline V gene, CDR1 is SGDLS and CDR2 is YYNGEE. V was cut by 0 bases and J by 8 bases, with 14 bases left in between. The CDR3 DNA reads as TGTGCCAGCAGCGTAGCCCCCCAGGGAAGGGGCTACACCTTC. This translates into CASSVAPQGRGYTF.

This rearrangement joins TRBV5-1 to TRBJ2-1; 10 bases are a match to TRBD2. The trim removed 0 bases at V and 6 bases at J, leaving 6 bases unmatched. Germline values: CDR1 SGHRS, CDR2 YFSETQ. The length of the CDR3 is 16 residues. The CDR3 reads CASSLALAGAVNEQFF. CDR3 in DNA: TGCGCCAGCAGCTTGGCTCTAGCGGGGGCCGTCAATGAGCAGTTCTTC.

The CDR3: CASSLGDTGTDTQYF. For the CDR3, the DNA is TGCGCCAGCAGCTTGGGGGACACCGGCACAGATACGCAGTATTTT. The chain uses TRBV5-1 and TRBJ2-3; possibly TRBD1 for D (6 bases). Per germline, CDR1 SGHRS and CDR2 YFSETQ. The CDR3 loop spans 15 amino acids. V lost 0 bases and J 1 base, leaving 9 bases between the germline ends.

The genes are TRBV2 and TRBJ1-6, with a weak D call TRBD1 (5 bases). The germline V gene encodes CDR1 SNHLY and CDR2 FYNNEI. The CDR3 totals 14 residues. Deletions cut 6 bases from V and 7 bases from J, with 13 bases between. CDR3 region: CASSPDSTNSPLHF. The CDR3 DNA is TGTGCCAGCAGCCCCGACAGCACGAATTCACCCCTCCACTTT.

The chain has TRBV25-1 and TRBJ1-4; 8 bases agree with TRBD1. The CDR3 runs to 16 residues. From germline, CDR1 is MGHDK and CDR2 SYGVNS. The ends lost 4 bases at V and 8 bases at J; junction bases unmatched: 12. CDR3 residues: CASSASNRGALEKLFF. For the CDR3, the DNA is TGTGCCAGCAGTGCTTCGAACAGGGGGGCCCTCGAAAAACTGTTTTTT.

This clone was observed a handful of times. The gene calls are TRBV5-1 and TRBJ1-2, with D perhaps matching TRBD1 (5 bases). V was clipped by 5 bases and J by 8 bases, with 22 bases between them. The CDR3 totals 15 residues. The germline V gene has CDR1 SGHRS and CDR2 YFSETQ. The CDR3 DNA reads as TGCGCCAGCAGTCAGGGCACGGGTAATACGCGGGGCTACACCTTC. As protein: CASSQGTGNTRGYTF.

This sequence joins TRBV30 and TRBJ2-1; D is ambiguous. Looked up from germline, CDR1 is GTSNPN and CDR2 is SVGIG (reference sequence). The V gene lost 0 bases and the J gene lost 6 bases, with 9 bases spanning the gap. This CDR3 comprises 13 residues. In DNA form, the CDR3 reads TGTGCCTGGAGTGTACGAACGGTCAATGAGCAGTTCTTC. This codes for CAWSVRTVNEQFF.

The chain recombines TRBV1 with TRBJ2-7; no check of the table's D call, TRBD2, against the DNA was made. TRBV1 is assigned pseudogene status. The CDR3 totals 16 residues. In DNA form, the CDR3 reads TGCACCAGCAGCCAAGATATGCGCGACTCTAGCTACGAGCAGTACTTC. Translating it yields CTSSQDMRDSSYEQYF.

The chain has TRBV30 and TRBJ1-3; tentatively, D is TRBD1 (6 bases). V was pared by 1 base and J by 6 bases, with 13 bases between. This CDR3 has 14 residues. Germline values: CDR1 GTSNPN, CDR2 SVGIG (reference sequence). Here the CDR3 DNA reads TGTGCCTGGAGTGGCCGGGGGGCCTCAAACACCATATATTTT. Its translation: CAWSGRGASNTIYF.

This chain links TRBV29-1 with TRBJ2-1; D unclear. Trimming left V 4 bases short and J 5 bases short, with 6 bases between. Germline loops: CDR1 SQVTM, CDR2 ANQGSEA. This CDR3 has 11 amino acids. CDR3 region: CSVVGDNEQFF. The DNA of the CDR3 is TGCAGCGTTGTTGGAGACAATGAGCAGTTCTTC.

CDR3 amino acids: CASSLSPGTSISTDTQYF. CDR3 coding DNA: TGTGCCAGCAGCCTAAGCCCCGGGACTAGCATAAGCACAGATACGCAGTATTTT. The chain employs TRBV4-2 and TRBJ2-3, with TRBD2 matching 9 bases. V lost 4 bases, J lost 0 bases, and 11 bases stayed unmatched. Germline V CDR1 and CDR2: LGHNA, YNFKEQ. CDR3 length: 18 residues.

J is TRBJ2-3 and V is TRBV30; 9 nucleotides line up with TRBD2. CDR1 and CDR2 from the germline V gene are GTSNPN and SVGIG (reference sequence). The CDR3 runs 14 residues. Trimming cost V 5 bases and J 2 bases; bases outside gene matches: 5. In DNA form, the CDR3 reads TGTGCCTGGGGACTAGCGAAGACCACAGATACGCAGTATTTT. Protein product: CAWGLAKTTDTQYF.

This clone was recorded once. V usage is TRBV11-3 and J usage is TRBJ2-1; 7 bases are a match to TRBD2. This CDR3 comprises 17 residues. CDR1 SGHNT and CDR2 YENEEA come from the germline V gene. V trimming: 1 base; J trimming: 0 bases; junction bases outside the gene matches: 6. The CDR3 coding sequence is TGTGCCAGCAGCTTAGTAACTAGCGTGAGCTCCTACAATGAGCAGTTCTTC. Its translation is CASSLVTSVSSYNEQFF.

The J gene is TRBJ2-2, the V gene TRBV7-8, with 9 bases identical to TRBD2. Germline V CDR1 and CDR2: SGHVS, FQNEAQ. The CDR3 runs to 14 residues. Unmatched junction bases numbered 5, after V lost 3 bases and J lost 9 bases. The CDR3 loop reads CASSLDLAGWELFF. CDR3 sequence (DNA): TGTGCCAGCAGCTTGGATCTAGCGGGATGGGAGCTGTTTTTT.